Listed below are T cell receptor beta chains from one sample, sequenced in a study. TCRdb called the 5' RACE reads again in MiXCR, with one record for every CDR3 protein. The table shows roughly 69,000 distinct CDR3 sequences, with approximately 23% occurring only once. The specimen was memory CD4+ T cells sorted from a lymph node. Receptor source: a female donor with breast cancer. CDR3s include the opening cysteine and the closing phenylalanine or tryptophan. The D gene is left open where the match is weak. Clone size appears in some rows only: once, few, many, or a class for an expanded clone.

V,size,D,J,DNA,CDR3
TRBV21-1,once,.,TRBJ2-2,TGTGCCAGCAGCAAAGGGATGGGACAAAACACCGGGGAGCTGTTTTTT,CASSKGMGQNTGELFF
TRBV4-2,.,TRBD1,TRBJ1-1,TGTGCCAGCAGCCAAGATTCTCTTGGACAGGGAATACCTGAAGCTTTCTTT,CASSQDSLGQGIPEAFF
TRBV2,.,.,TRBJ1-5,TGTGCCAGCAGTGATGTGTCATCAGATCAGCCCCAGCATTTT,CASSDVSSDQPQHF
TRBV20-1,.,.,TRBJ2-1,TGCAGTGCTACATACTTACCACGGGACACTTACAATGAGCAGTTCTTC,CSATYLPRDTYNEQFF
TRBV9,.,TRBD1,TRBJ2-1,TGTGCCAGCAGCGCGACGGGACAGGGCTACAATGAGCAGTTCTTC,CASSATGQGYNEQFF
TRBV6-5,.,TRBD1,TRBJ1-2,TGTGCCAGCAGTCCTAGACAGGGGAGGGAGTACACCTTC,CASSPRQGREYTF
TRBV18,few,.,TRBJ1-4,TGTGCCCCAGGGACGGCCCTGTTTTTT,CAPGTALFF
TRBV20-1,.,TRBD1,TRBJ1-1,TGCAGTGCTAGGGGACTCACAGGGGGCCTAGCCACTGAAGCTTTCTTT,CSARGLTGGLATEAFF
TRBV28,many,.,TRBJ1-6,TGTGCCAGCAGTTTAAGTGGCCGGGCTGATTCACCCCTCCACTTT,CASSLSGRADSPLHF
TRBV2,once,TRBD2,TRBJ2-7,TGTGCCAGCAGGAAGATGTCTAGCGGCACCTACGAGCAGTACTTC,CASRKMSSGTYEQYF
TRBV28,many,TRBD2,TRBJ2-5,TGTGCCAGCAGCCCTGGGGGGGGAGCACAGGAGACCCAGTACTTC,CASSPGGGAQETQYF
TRBV7-3,once,.,TRBJ2-1,TGTGCCAGCAGCTTTGGGTTCGATGGGACGGGCGATGAGCAGTTCTTC,CASSFGFDGTGDEQFF
TRBV7-9,few,.,TRBJ1-1,TGTGCCAGCAGCTTGGACAGAGCGGACACTGAAGCTTTCTTT,CASSLDRADTEAFF
TRBV28,few,TRBD1,TRBJ2-4,TGTGCCAGCAGTTTGGACAGGGGCAAAAACATTCAGTACTTC,CASSLDRGKNIQYF